This passage covers 27 T cell receptor beta chains from one sample sequenced in a study of T cells in Graves' hyperthyroidism and ophthalmopathy. Amplification of TCR beta CDR3 regions was performed using RNA transcripts as template. Using the HTBI primer set, a first-round RT-PCR was run on the TCR CDR3. Using its own MiXCR run on the multiplex PCR reads, TCRdb lists one record per CDR3 protein. The profile shows 380,000 or so distinct CDR3 sequences, approximately 15% of them singletons. The specimen was blood. The receptors come from a man aged 25 to 40 with Graves' hyperthyroidism that later progressed to Graves' ophthalmopathy.

In this sample, this clonotype turned up a few times. The gene calls are TRBV7-8 and TRBJ1-6; D not certain. CDR1 is SGHVS and CDR2 is FQNEAQ in the germline V gene. The V gene lost 5 bases and the J gene lost 6 bases, with 14 bases spanning the gap. This CDR3 region has 15 residues. CDR3 in DNA: TGTGCCAGCAGCCAACCAGGTTTTCGTAATTCACCCCTCCACTTT. Translated: CASSQPGFRNSPLHF.

This clonotype was seen more than once but under ten times. The rearrangement joins TRBV5-6 to TRBJ1-4, with D unclear. V shed 4 bases and J shed 6 bases, with 16 bases lying between them. CDR3 length: 15 residues. Germline lookup yields CDR1 SGHDT and CDR2 YYEEEE. For the CDR3, the DNA is TGTGCCAGCAGCCCAAGACCGGATGGGTATGAAAAACTGTTTTTT. Amino acid sequence: CASSPRPDGYEKLFF.

This clonotype showed up just a few times. V is TRBV27 and J is TRBJ1-6; TRBD1 matches at 8 bases. This CDR3 spans 14 amino acids. The germline CDR1 and CDR2 sequences are MNHEY and SMNVEV (reference sequence). Trimming cost V 5 bases and J 9 bases; bases outside gene matches: 6. CDR3 region: CASSTDRVSSPLHF. For the CDR3, the DNA is TGTGCCAGCAGTACGGACAGGGTCTCTTCACCCCTCCACTTT.

This clonotype was found a few times. The chain employs TRBV7-9 and TRBJ2-1, with 8 positions matching TRBD1. CDR3 length: 20 residues. CDR1 SEHNR and CDR2 FQNEAQ come from the germline V gene (reference sequence). The J segment lost 1 base and the V segment lost 5 bases, leaving 19 bases of the junction unmatched. For the CDR3, the DNA is TGTGCCAGCAGCCCAAGTCTCCGGGCAGGGGGCTTAGCGTCCTACAATGAGCAGTTCTTC. Protein product: CASSPSLRAGGLASYNEQFF. The full variable domain, completed using reference TRBV7-9 and TRBJ2-1, is DTGVSQNPRHKITKRGQNVTFRCDPISEHNRLYWYRQTLGQGPEFLTYFQNEAQLEKSRLLSDRFSAERPKGSFSTLEIQRTEQGDSAMYLCASSPSLRAGGLASYNEQFFGPGTRLTVL.

This rearrangement joins TRBV5-6 to TRBJ1-5; D is unresolved. V lost 2 bases and J lost 4, with 13 bases in between. The CDR3 spans 15 residues. In germline, CDR1 is SGHDT, CDR2 YYEEEE. The CDR3 spells CASSLQKGSNQPQHF. The CDR3 DNA reads TGTGCCAGCAGCTTACAGAAGGGAAGTAATCAGCCCCAGCATTTT.

This clonotype was detected ten times or more. J is TRBJ1-2 and V is TRBV12-3 or TRBV12-4; 7 positions agree with TRBD1. The CDR3 spans 14 residues. With V trimmed by 5 bases and J by 5 bases, 8 bases remained unmatched. This CDR3 reads CASSATGWWYGYTF. In DNA, the CDR3 is TGTGCCAGCAGTGCGACAGGGTGGTGGTATGGCTACACCTTC.

V gene TRBV6-1 combines with J gene TRBJ2-7; tentative D call: TRBD1 (5 bases). The V end lost 7 bases, the J end lost 4 bases, and 20 bases lay between the germline ends. The CDR3 is 15 amino acids. Per germline, CDR1 MNHNS and CDR2 SASEGT. CDR3 residues: CASTYFGQGGYEQYF. In DNA, the CDR3 is TGTGCCAGCACCTACTTTGGGCAGGGTGGTTACGAGCAGTACTTC.

Many counts were recorded for this clonotype. The V gene is TRBV5-5, the J gene TRBJ2-3; 12 nucleotides line up with TRBD2. Germline CDR1 SGHKS, CDR2 YYEKEE (reference sequence). The J segment lost 4 bases and the V segment lost 1 base, leaving 7 bases of the junction unmatched. This CDR3 is built from 17 residues. This CDR3 is CASSLFLAGGTSDTQYF. The CDR3 DNA is TGTGCCAGCAGCTTGTTCCTAGCGGGGGGGACCTCAGATACGCAGTATTTT. Full variable domain (remainder filled in from reference TRBV5-5 and TRBJ2-3): DAGVTQSPTHLIKTRGQQVTLRCSPISGHKSVSWYQQVLGQGPQFIFQYYEKEERGRGNFPDRFSARQFPNYSSELNVNALLLGDSALYLCASSLFLAGGTSDTQYFGPGTRLTVL.

This clonotype was picked up a small number of times. The chain uses TRBV10-3 and TRBJ2-7; 7 nucleotides align to TRBD2. The CDR3 covers 12 residues. J lost 2 bases, V lost 10 bases, and 5 bases had no gene match. Germline-derived CDR1 and CDR2 are ENHRY and SYGVKD. This CDR3 is CATGRGTYEQYF. The CDR3 DNA reads as TGTGCCACCGGGCGGGGGACCTACGAGCAGTACTTC.

This clonotype has just a few counts. J is TRBJ1-1 and V is TRBV7-9; a weak D match, TRBD1 (6 bases). The CDR3 runs 16 residues. Germline V gene sequence: CDR1 SEHNR, CDR2 FQNEAQ (reference sequence). V was shortened by 2 bases and J by 7 bases, with 20 bases between the two germline ends. The CDR3 sequence: CASSLWPQGTRDEAFF. DNA of the CDR3: TGTGCCAGCAGCTTATGGCCCCAGGGGACTAGGGATGAAGCTTTCTTT.

The chain uses TRBV4-2 and TRBJ2-3; 7 nucleotides line up with TRBD2. The CDR3 sequence is 15 residues long. V lost 1 base and J lost 3; bases outside the gene matches: 4. Germline V gene sequence: CDR1 LGHNA, CDR2 YNFKEQ. The CDR3 sequence: CASSQGRGETDTQYF. CDR3 in DNA: TGTGCCAGCAGCCAAGGACGGGGGGAAACAGATACGCAGTATTTT.

This clonotype was recorded at least ten times. V gene TRBV11-3 combines with J gene TRBJ2-3, with D tentatively TRBD2 (5 bases). This CDR3 has 14 residues. The germline V gene has CDR1 SGHNT and CDR2 YENEEA. V was clipped by 2 bases and J by 4 bases, with 10 bases between them. CDR3 sequence reads: CASSLRGRADTQYF. In nucleotides, the CDR3 is TGTGCCAGCAGCTTACGAGGGCGCGCAGATACGCAGTATTTT.

This clonotype occurred a few times. The chain is built from TRBV7-9 and TRBJ2-3; tentative D call: TRBD1 (5 bases). Germline V lookup: CDR1 SEHNR, CDR2 FQNEAQ (reference sequence). The CDR3 has 14 amino acids. The V gene lost 2 bases and the J gene lost 2 bases, with 8 bases spanning the gap. CDR3 in DNA: TGTGCCAGCAGCTTACAGGGTGACACAGATACGCAGTATTTT. Translation gives CASSLQGDTDTQYF. The whole variable domain, remainder taken from reference TRBV7-9 and TRBJ2-3, is DTGVSQNPRHKITKRGQNVTFRCDPISEHNRLYWYRQTLGQGPEFLTYFQNEAQLEKSRLLSDRFSAERPKGSFSTLEIQRTEQGDSAMYLCASSLQGDTDTQYFGPGTRLTVL.

This clonotype was detected ten times or more. V and J are TRBV7-9 and TRBJ1-1; 10 bases fit TRBD1. The CDR3 has 15 amino acids. Germline loops: CDR1 SEHNR, CDR2 FQNEAQ (reference sequence). Trimming took 5 bases from V and 1 from J; bases not matched to a gene: 4. The CDR3 region has the DNA TGTGCCAGCAGCCCAGACAGGGGGCGGAACACTGAAGCTTTCTTT. Encoded protein: CASSPDRGRNTEAFF.

The chain combines TRBV6-1 with TRBJ1-2; tentative D call: TRBD1 (6 bases). The CDR3 spans 11 residues. CDR1 is MNHNS, CDR2 SASEGT, per germline. The chain's CDR3 is CEPGASYGYTF. CDR3 nucleotide sequence: TGTGAACCGGGGGCGAGCTATGGCTACACCTTC.

This clonotype was detected a few times. V usage is TRBV18 and J usage is TRBJ2-5; the D gene is possibly TRBD2 (5 bases). Trimming took off 6 bases at V and 0 bases at J, with 8 bases between the two ends. The CDR3 has 13 amino acids. The germline V gene has CDR1 KGHSH and CDR2 LQKENI. CDR3 in amino acids: CASSAGYQETQYF. Here the CDR3 DNA reads TGTGCCAGCTCGGCGGGCTACCAAGAGACCCAGTACTTC.

This clonotype showed up many times. The chain is built from TRBV12-3 or TRBV12-4 and TRBJ1-5; TRBD1 aligns across 9 bases. The V segment lost 5 bases and the J segment 4 bases; nucleotides outside the gene matches: 9. The CDR3 has 16 residues. This CDR3 reads CASSPHRGLGNQPQHF. In DNA, the CDR3 is TGTGCCAGCAGTCCGCACAGGGGGCTGGGGAATCAGCCCCAGCATTTT.

There are many counts of this clonotype. This chain links TRBV14 with TRBJ2-3, with D tentatively TRBD1 (6 bases). Trimming cost V 2 bases and J 8 bases, with 14 bases left between them. From germline, CDR1 is SGHDN and CDR2 FVKESK. CDR3 length: 14 residues. The DNA of the CDR3 is TGTGCCAGCAGCCAACTTATCCAGGGGCCTACGCAGTATTTT. Its translation: CASSQLIQGPTQYF.

The chain is built from TRBV6-2 or TRBV6-3 and TRBJ2-1; D may be TRBD1 (5 bases). The CDR3 extends over 16 amino acids. Trimming cost V 0 bases and J 8 bases, with 17 bases left between them. CDR1 is MNHEY and CDR2 is SVGEGT in the germline V gene. In DNA form, the CDR3 reads TGTGCCAGCAGTTACTCCCGTGGAAGGGGTACCTATGAGCAGTTCTTC. Protein sequence: CASSYSRGRGTYEQFF.

At least ten counts were recorded for this clonotype. This chain links TRBV6-1 with TRBJ1-2; no firm D call. The ends were cut back, 1 base at V and 4 bases at J, with 4 bases in the middle. Germline V gene lookup returns CDR1 MNHNS and CDR2 SASEGT. The CDR3 is made up of 12 amino acids. The CDR3 sequence: CASSEVRYGYTF. In DNA, the CDR3 is TGTGCCAGCAGTGAAGTTCGCTATGGCTACACCTTC.

CDR3 DNA: TGTGCCAGCAGCGAGGACACCGTTAGCACAGATACGCAGTATTTT. This sequence encodes CASSEDTVSTDTQYF. The genes are TRBV9 and TRBJ2-3, with D maybe TRBD1 (5 bases). The germline CDR1 and CDR2 sequences are SGDLS and YYNGEE. Trimming stripped 3 bases from V and 0 bases from J, with 11 bases between. The CDR3 consists of 15 residues.

The chain is built from TRBV4-1 and TRBJ2-7, with no clear D. V shed 0 bases and J shed 3 bases, with 12 bases lying between them. From germline, CDR1 is MGHRA and CDR2 YSYEKL. The CDR3 totals 15 residues. The CDR3 protein is CASSQERSLSYEQYF. The CDR3 DNA follows: TGCGCCAGCAGCCAAGAGAGGTCACTGAGCTACGAGCAGTACTTC.

The chain is built from TRBV29-1 and TRBJ2-3; D possibly uses TRBD1 or TRBD2 (5 bases each). This CDR3 has 13 amino acids. The V gene's germline CDR1 is SQVTM and CDR2 ANQGSEA. Trimming cost V 6 bases and J 3 bases, with 13 bases left between them. CDR3 DNA sequence: TGCAGCGTCCCTGGGACGGAAACAGATACGCAGTATTTT. It codes for CSVPGTETDTQYF.

Comment on this clonotype: Since a much larger clone is just one base distant, this may be a read error. The CDR3 DNA reads TGTGCCAGCAGCCAAGTTCCCCGGGGGGGAGACTATGGCTACATCTTC. Protein sequence: CASSQVPRGGDYGYIF. The chain employs TRBV3-1 and TRBJ1-2; D is possibly TRBD1 (5 bases). Germline loops: CDR1 LGHDT, CDR2 YNNKEL (reference sequence). The CDR3 runs 16 residues.

The V and J genes are TRBV20-1 and TRBJ2-3; 10 bases line up with TRBD2. The CDR3 totals 15 residues. Germline lookup yields CDR1 DFQATT and CDR2 SNEGSKA (reference sequence). V was clipped by 1 base and J by 10 bases; unmatched bases: 11. CDR3: CSARVGAGGQGAQYF. CDR3 coding DNA: TGCAGTGCTAGAGTTGGAGCGGGGGGGCAGGGTGCGCAGTATTTT.

The rearrangement uses TRBV28 and TRBJ2-7; D tentatively fits TRBD1 or TRBD2 (6 bases each). The V gene's germline CDR1 is MDHEN and CDR2 SYDVKM. The ends were cut back, 3 bases at V and 3 bases at J, with 12 bases in the middle. The CDR3 length is 14 residues. DNA of the CDR3: TGTGCCAGCAGTTTTGCACAGGGAGGCTACGAGCAGTACTTC. It translates to CASSFAQGGYEQYF.

In its sample, this clonotype was seen a few times. The rearrangement joins TRBV3-1 to TRBJ2-1, with D perhaps TRBD1 or TRBD2 (5 bases each). Germline lookup yields CDR1 LGHDT and CDR2 YNNKEL (reference sequence). V was pared by 4 bases and J by 1 base, with 11 bases between. The CDR3 sequence is 15 residues long. In DNA, the CDR3 is TGTGCCAGCAGCCCGAGGGGTCAGTCCTACAATGAGCAGTTCTTC. This codes for CASSPRGQSYNEQFF.